The clone carrying this T cell receptor (beta chain) was counted a few times. The antigen remains undetermined. This specimen belongs to a study of response to subunit inactivated influenza vaccine. General study findings and limits: Few additional T cells are recruited per seasonal influenza vaccination, authors suggested.

CDR1 is KGHSH, CDR2 LQKENI, per germline. Trimming cost V 8 bases and J 0 bases, with 13 bases left between them. CDR3 length: 15 residues. One entry per CDR3 protein results from TCRdb running MiXCR on the RT-PCR reads. The table records about 520,000 distinct CDR3 sequences, roughly 7.6% of them present only once. This sample comprised PBMCs from blood, obtained around 25 months after vaccination. The receptor's source is a man between 50 and 69 years old who received an inactivated influenza vaccine. The V call is TRBV18, the J call TRBJ1-4; weak D call: TRBD1 (6 bases). CDR3 nucleotide sequence: TGTGCCAGCCGAACACAGGGAACAACTAATGAAAAACTGTTTTTT. Translating gives CASRTQGTTNEKLFF.